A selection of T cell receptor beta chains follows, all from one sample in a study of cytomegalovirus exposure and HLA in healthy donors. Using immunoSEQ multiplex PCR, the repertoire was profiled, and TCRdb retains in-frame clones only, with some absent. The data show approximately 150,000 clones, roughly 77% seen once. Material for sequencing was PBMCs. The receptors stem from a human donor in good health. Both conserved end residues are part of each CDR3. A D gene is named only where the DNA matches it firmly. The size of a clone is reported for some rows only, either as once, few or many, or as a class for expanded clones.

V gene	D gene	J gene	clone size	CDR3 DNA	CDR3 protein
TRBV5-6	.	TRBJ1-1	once	TGTGCCAGCAGCTATGGGACTATCACTGAAGCTTTCTTT	CASSYGTITEAFF
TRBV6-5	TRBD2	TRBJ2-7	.	TGTGCCAGCAGTTTGGGACTATCCTACGAGCAGTACTTC	CASSLGLSYEQYF
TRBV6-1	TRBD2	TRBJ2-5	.	TGTGCCAGCAGTAGGAGCGGGGGGGCCTCGGAGACCCAGTACTTC	CASSRSGGASETQYF
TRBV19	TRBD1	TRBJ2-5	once	TGTGCCAGTAGTTTACCGGGACAGGGGGGGGAGACCCAGTACTTC	CASSLPGQGGETQYF
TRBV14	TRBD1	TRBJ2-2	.	TGTGCCAGCAGCCTCACACAGGGGACCGTTTGGGAGCTGTTTTTT	CASSLTQGTVWELFF
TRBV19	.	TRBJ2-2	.	TGTGCCAGTAGTATTAAGGGGTCCGGGGAGCTGTTTTTT	CASSIKGSGELFF
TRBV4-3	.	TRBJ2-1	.	TGCGCCAGCAGCCAAGATTCACTAGCAGGGTACAATGAGCAGTTCTTC	CASSQDSLAGYNEQFF
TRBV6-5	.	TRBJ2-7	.	TGTGCCAGCAGTTACGGGGGCCCAAGATCCTACGAGCAGTACTTC	CASSYGGPRSYEQYF
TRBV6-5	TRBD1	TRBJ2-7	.	TGTGCCAGCAGTTCGCGGACAGGGAGCGAGCAGTACTTC	CASSSRTGSEQYF
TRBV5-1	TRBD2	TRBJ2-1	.	TGCGCCAGCAGCCCAACCGGGACTAGTGATGAGCAGTTCTTC	CASSPTGTSDEQFF
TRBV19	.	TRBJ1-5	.	TGTGCCAGTAGTATGGAAGGGACAAGGGATCAGCCCCAGCATTTT	CASSMEGTRDQPQHF
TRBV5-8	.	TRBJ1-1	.	TGTGCCAGTCAATTGTGGGGGCGCGGGGGGACTGAAGCTTTCTTT	CASQLWGRGGTEAFF
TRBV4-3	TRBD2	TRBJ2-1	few	TGCGCCAGCAGCCAGGGTACGGGACTAGCGGGAGGCAATGAGCAGTTCTTC	CASSQGTGLAGGNEQFF
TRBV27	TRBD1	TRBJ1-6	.	TGTGCCAGCAGCCTCGGGACAGGGAGAGGTAATTCACCCCTCCACTTT	CASSLGTGRGNSPLHF
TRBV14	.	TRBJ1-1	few	TGTGCCAGCAGCCAAGGCCGGCGGGCTTTCTTT	CASSQGRRAFF
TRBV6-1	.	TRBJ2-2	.	TGTGCCAGCAGTAGGCAGGGAAACACCGGGGAGCTGTTTTTT	CASSRQGNTGELFF
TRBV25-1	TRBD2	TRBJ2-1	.	TGTGCCAGCAGTGGGCCCGGGACTAGCGGGAGTGGTGAGCAGTTCTTC	CASSGPGTSGSGEQFF
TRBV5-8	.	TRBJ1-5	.	TGTGCCAGCAGCTGGCTCAGAACAGGAAATCAGCCCCAGCATTTT	CASSWLRTGNQPQHF
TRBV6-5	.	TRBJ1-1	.	TGTGCCAGCAGTTACGGGGCAGCCTCTGAAGCTTTCTTT	CASSYGAASEAFF
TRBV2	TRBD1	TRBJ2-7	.	TGTGCCAGCAGAGACCAGACAGGGCTTACCTACGAGCAGTACTTC	CASRDQTGLTYEQYF
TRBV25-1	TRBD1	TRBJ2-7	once	TGTGCCAGCAGTGCACGGCATCGGACAGGGCTTTACTACGAGCAGTACTTC	CASSARHRTGLYYEQYF
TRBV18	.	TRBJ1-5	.	TGTGCCAGCTCACCCAGGGGTTTAGACAGCAATCAGCCCCAGCATTTT	CASSPRGLDSNQPQHF
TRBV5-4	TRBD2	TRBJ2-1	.	TGTGCCAGCAGCTTGACTAGCGGGGGTTCCTACAATGAGCAGTTCTTC	CASSLTSGGSYNEQFF
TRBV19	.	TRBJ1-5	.	TGTGCCAGTAGTATAACCCCACTTAGCAATCAGCCCCAGCATTTT	CASSITPLSNQPQHF
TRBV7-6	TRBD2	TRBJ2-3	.	TGTGCCAGCAGCTTGGGAGCGGGGGGTAGCACAGATACGCAGTATTTT	CASSLGAGGSTDTQYF
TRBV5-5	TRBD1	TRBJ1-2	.	TGTGCCAGCAGCTTGGCGGGACAGGGCCATATACAGGACGGCTACACCTTC	CASSLAGQGHIQDGYTF
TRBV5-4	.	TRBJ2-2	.	TGTGCCAGCAGCTCGGGGGGCTGGGAGCTGTTTTTT	CASSSGGWELFF
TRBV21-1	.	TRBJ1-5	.	TGTGCCAGCAAGGGGGACAGGGCCAATCAGCCCCAGCATTTT	CASKGDRANQPQHF
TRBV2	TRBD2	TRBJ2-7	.	TGTGCCAGCATGGGCGGGAGCTCCTACGAGCAGTACTTC	CASMGGSSYEQYF
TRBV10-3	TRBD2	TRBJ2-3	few	TGTGCCATCAGGACCCTAGCGGGAGGTTCGGATACGCAGTATTTT	CAIRTLAGGSDTQYF
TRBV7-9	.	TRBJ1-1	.	TGTGCCAGCAGCTTAGGGCAGGCCAACACTGAAGCTTTCTTT	CASSLGQANTEAFF
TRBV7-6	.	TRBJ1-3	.	TGTGCCAGCAGCTTAGAGTCAGTAACCTCTGGAAACACCATATATTTT	CASSLESVTSGNTIYF
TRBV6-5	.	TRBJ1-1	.	TGTGCCAGCAGTTACTCGGTCCCGGGCAGGGGCACTGAAGCTTTCTTT	CASSYSVPGRGTEAFF
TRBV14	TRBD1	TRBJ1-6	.	TGTGCCAGCAGCCGGGACAGGGGAAATTCACCCCTCCACTTT	CASSRDRGNSPLHF
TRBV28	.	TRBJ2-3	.	TGTGCCAGCAGTATTGCGGGCAGAAAGGATACGCAGTATTTT	CASSIAGRKDTQYF
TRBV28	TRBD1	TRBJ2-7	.	TGTGCCACCCTGACAGGGGCATTCGGCGAGCAGTACTTC	CATLTGAFGEQYF
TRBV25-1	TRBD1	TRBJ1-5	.	TGTGCCAGCAGTGATTCAGGGGGCCAGCCCCAGCATTTT	CASSDSGGQPQHF
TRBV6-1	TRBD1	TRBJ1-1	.	TGTGCCAGTTCGAGGACAGGGGCGTTGAACACTGAAGCTTTCTTT	CASSRTGALNTEAFF
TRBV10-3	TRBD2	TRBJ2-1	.	TGTGCCATCAGCGGACTAGGCTACAATGAGCAGTTCTTC	CAISGLGYNEQFF
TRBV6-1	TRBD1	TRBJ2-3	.	TGTGCCAGCAGAGAGACAGGGGGCAGAGATACGCAGTATTTT	CASRETGGRDTQYF
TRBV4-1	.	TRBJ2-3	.	TGCGCCAGCAGCCCCGTCCTTAGCACAGATACGCAGTATTTT	CASSPVLSTDTQYF
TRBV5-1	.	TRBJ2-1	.	TGCGCCAGCAGCAAAGACAGTTACAATGAGCAGTTCTTC	CASSKDSYNEQFF
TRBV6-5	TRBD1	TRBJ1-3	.	TGTGCCAGCAGATGGGACAGGACTGGAAACACCATATATTTT	CASRWDRTGNTIYF
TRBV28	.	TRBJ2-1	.	TGTGCCATCCAAGCGGGCGCTTACCACGATGAGCAGTTCTTC	CAIQAGAYHDEQFF
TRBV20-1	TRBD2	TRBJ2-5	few	TGCGCCGGGAGGAGGGGAGAGACCCAGTACTTC	CAGRRGETQYF
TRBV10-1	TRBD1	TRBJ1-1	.	TGCGCCAGCAGCTACAGGGGGCTGGGTGAAGCTTTCTTT	CASSYRGLGEAFF
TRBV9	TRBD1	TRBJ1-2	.	TGTGCCAGCAGCGAGGCAGGGGGCCATTATGGCTACACCTTC	CASSEAGGHYGYTF
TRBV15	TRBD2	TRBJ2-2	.	TGTGCCACCAGCAGATCGGGGGGGCGGGAGAAGGCCGGGGAGCTGTTTTTT	CATSRSGGREKAGELFF
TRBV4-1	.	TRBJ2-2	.	TGCGCCAGCAGCCAAGATGAGAACAGGGTAGCCACCGGGGAGCTGTTTTTT	CASSQDENRVATGELFF
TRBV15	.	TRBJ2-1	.	TGTGCCACCAGCAGAGAAGCGCCGAGGGGGAACAATGAGCAGTTCTTC	CATSREAPRGNNEQFF
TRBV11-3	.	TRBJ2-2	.	TGTGCCAGCAGCCTCGACAGTCTGGACACCGGGGAGCTGTTTTTT	CASSLDSLDTGELFF
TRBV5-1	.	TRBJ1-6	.	TGCGCCAGCAGCTTGGACAGAGAACTTTCACCCCTCCACTTT	CASSLDRELSPLHF
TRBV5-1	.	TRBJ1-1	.	TGCGCCAGCAGCTTGGGTCAATGGCCTCAGAACACTGAAGCTTTCTTT	CASSLGQWPQNTEAFF
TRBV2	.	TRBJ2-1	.	TGTGCCAGCAGTGGGTCACAGGGATATGAGCAGTTCTTC	CASSGSQGYEQFF